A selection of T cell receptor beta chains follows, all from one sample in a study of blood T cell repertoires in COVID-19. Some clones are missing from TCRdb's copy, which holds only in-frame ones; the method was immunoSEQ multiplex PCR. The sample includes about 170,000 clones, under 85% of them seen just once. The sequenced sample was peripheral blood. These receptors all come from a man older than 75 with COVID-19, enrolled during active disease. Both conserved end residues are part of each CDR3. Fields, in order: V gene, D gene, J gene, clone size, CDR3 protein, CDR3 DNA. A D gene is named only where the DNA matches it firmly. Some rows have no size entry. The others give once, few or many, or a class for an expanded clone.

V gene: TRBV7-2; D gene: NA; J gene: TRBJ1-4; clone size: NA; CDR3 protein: CASSLGRSSTNEKLFF; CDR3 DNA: TGTGCCAGCAGCTTAGGTCGGTCCTCAACTAATGAAAAACTGTTTTTT
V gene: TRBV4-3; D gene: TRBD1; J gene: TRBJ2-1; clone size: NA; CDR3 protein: CASSLQGANEQFF; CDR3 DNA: TGCGCCAGCAGCCTTCAGGGGGCCAATGAGCAGTTCTTC
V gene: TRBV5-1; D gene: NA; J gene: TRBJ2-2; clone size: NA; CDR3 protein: CASSPLRGTLNTGELFF; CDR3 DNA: TGCGCCAGCAGCCCGCTGAGGGGGACGCTGAACACCGGGGAGCTGTTTTTT
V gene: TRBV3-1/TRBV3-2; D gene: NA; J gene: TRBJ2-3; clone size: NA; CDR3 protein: CASSPTTATDTQYF; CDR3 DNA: TGTGCCAGCAGCCCAACGACAGCAACAGATACGCAGTATTTT
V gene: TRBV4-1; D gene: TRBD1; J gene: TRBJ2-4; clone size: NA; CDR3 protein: CASSQEGQGRSEAKNIQYF; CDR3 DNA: TGCGCCAGCAGCCAAGAAGGACAGGGTAGGTCTGAAGCCAAAAACATTCAGTACTTC
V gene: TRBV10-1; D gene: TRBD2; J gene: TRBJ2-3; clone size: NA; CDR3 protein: CASSVGGIRDTQYF; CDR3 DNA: TGCGCCAGCAGTGTGGGGGGGATAAGAGATACGCAGTATTTT
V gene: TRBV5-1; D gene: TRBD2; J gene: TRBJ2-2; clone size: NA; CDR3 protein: CASSLLAGGLTGELFF; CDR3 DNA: TGCGCCAGCAGCTTGCTAGCGGGGGGCCTCACCGGGGAGCTGTTTTTT
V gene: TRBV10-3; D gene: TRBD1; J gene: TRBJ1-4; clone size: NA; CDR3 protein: CAISEWGQDNEKLFF; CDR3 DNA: TGTGCCATCAGTGAGTGGGGACAGGATAATGAAAAACTGTTTTTT
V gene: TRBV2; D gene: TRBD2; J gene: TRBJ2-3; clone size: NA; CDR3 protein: CASSAQRGGTDTQYF; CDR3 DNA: TGTGCCAGCAGTGCACAGCGGGGTGGCACAGATACGCAGTATTTT
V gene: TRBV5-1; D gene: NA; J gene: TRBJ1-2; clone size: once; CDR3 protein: CASSTSREGGYTF; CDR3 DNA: TGCGCCAGCAGCACTAGCAGGGAGGGGGGCTACACCTTC
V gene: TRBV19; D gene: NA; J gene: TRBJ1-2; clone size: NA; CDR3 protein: CASSSAGYHYGYTF; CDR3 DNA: TGTGCCAGTAGTAGCGCAGGGTATCATTATGGCTACACCTTC
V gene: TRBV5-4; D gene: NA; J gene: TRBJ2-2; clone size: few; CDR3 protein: CASSSSGRRSTGELFF; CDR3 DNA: TGTGCCAGCAGCTCGTCCGGCCGGAGGAGCACCGGGGAGCTGTTTTTT
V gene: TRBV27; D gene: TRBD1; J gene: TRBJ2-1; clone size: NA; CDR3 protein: CASSVDREIYNEQFF; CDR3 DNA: TGTGCCAGCAGTGTCGACAGGGAAATATACAATGAGCAGTTCTTC
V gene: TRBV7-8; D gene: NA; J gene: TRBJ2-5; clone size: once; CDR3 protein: CASSSEETQYF; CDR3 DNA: TGTGCCAGCAGCTCAGAAGAGACCCAGTACTTC
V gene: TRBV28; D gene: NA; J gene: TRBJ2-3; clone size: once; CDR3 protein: CASSSELTSDTQYF; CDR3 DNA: TGTGCCAGCAGTTCCGAACTTACCTCAGATACGCAGTATTTT
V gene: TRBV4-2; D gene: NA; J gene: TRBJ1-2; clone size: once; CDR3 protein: CASSQDLLQVLYGYTF; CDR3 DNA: TGTGCCAGCAGCCAAGATCTGTTACAGGTGCTCTATGGCTACACCTTC
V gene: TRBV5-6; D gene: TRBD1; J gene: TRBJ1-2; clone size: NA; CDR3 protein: CASSLEGRTGSYGYTF; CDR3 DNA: TGTGCCAGCAGCTTGGAAGGGAGGACAGGGAGCTATGGCTACACCTTC
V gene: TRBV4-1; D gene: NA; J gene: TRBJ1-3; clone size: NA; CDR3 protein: CASSRLGVSGNTIYF; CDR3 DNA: TGCGCCAGCAGTCGCCTCGGGGTTTCTGGAAACACCATATATTTT
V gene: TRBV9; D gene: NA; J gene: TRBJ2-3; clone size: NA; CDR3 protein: CASSVGTGTDTQYF; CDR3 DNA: TGTGCCAGCAGCGTAGGGACAGGCACAGATACGCAGTATTTT
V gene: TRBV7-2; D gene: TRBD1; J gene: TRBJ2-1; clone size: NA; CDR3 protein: CASRADRGSYNEQFF; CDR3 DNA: TGTGCCAGCAGGGCAGACAGGGGGTCCTACAATGAGCAGTTCTTC
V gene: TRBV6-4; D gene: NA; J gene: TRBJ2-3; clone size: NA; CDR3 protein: CASSVNRQTSTDTQYF; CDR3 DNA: TGTGCCAGCAGTGTAAACAGGCAAACTAGCACAGATACGCAGTATTTT
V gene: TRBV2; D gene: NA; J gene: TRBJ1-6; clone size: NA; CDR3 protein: CASSRGGPLHF; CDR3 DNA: TGTGCCAGCAGCCGCGGTGGACCCCTCCACTTT
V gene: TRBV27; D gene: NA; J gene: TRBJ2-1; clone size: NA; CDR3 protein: CASSFSRGRVYTIGQFF; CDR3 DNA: TGTGCCAGCAGTTTCTCCAGGGGTAGGGTCTACACGATTGGGCAGTTCTTC
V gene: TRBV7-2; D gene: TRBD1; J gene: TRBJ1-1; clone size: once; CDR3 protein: CASSFRQGAGEAFF; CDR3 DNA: TGTGCCAGCAGCTTCCGACAGGGGGCCGGTGAAGCTTTCTTT
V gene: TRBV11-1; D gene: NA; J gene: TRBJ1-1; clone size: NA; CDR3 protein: CASSTGAFNTEAFF; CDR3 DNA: TGTGCCAGCAGCACCGGAGCTTTTAACACTGAAGCTTTCTTT
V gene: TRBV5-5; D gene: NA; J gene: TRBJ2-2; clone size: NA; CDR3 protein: CASRTGNTGELFF; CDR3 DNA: TGTGCCAGCCGTACAGGGAACACCGGGGAGCTGTTTTTT
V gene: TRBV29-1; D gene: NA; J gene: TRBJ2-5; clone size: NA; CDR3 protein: CSVLETRPTETQYF; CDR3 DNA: TGCAGCGTTTTGGAGACGAGACCCACAGAGACCCAGTACTTC
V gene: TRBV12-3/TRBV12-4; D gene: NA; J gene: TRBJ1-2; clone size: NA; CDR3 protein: CASRKDSNYGYTF; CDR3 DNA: TGTGCCAGCAGGAAAGACAGCAACTATGGCTACACCTTC
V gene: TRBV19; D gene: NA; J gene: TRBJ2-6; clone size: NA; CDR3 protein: CASSIRYSGALGANVLTF; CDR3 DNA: TGTGCCAGTAGTATAAGGTATTCGGGAGCACTCGGGGCCAACGTCCTGACTTTC
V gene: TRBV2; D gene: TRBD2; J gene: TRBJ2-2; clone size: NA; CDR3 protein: CASQGLAGGVSNTGELFF; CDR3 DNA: TGTGCCAGCCAGGGACTAGCGGGGGGCGTATCGAACACCGGGGAGCTGTTTTTT
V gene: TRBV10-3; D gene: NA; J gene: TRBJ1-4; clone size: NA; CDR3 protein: CAISDNRDEKLFF; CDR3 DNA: TGTGCCATCAGTGATAACAGGGATGAAAAACTGTTTTTT
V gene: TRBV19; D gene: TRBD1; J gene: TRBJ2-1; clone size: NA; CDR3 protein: CASSIGGQDYNEQFF; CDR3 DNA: TGTGCCAGTAGTATAGGGGGACAGGATTACAATGAGCAGTTCTTC
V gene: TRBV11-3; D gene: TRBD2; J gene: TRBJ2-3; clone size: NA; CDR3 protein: CASSFLAGGYTDTQYF; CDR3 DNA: TGTGCCAGCAGCTTTCTAGCGGGGGGCTACACAGATACGCAGTATTTT
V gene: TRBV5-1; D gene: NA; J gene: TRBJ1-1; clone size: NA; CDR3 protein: CASSFVMGGAAFF; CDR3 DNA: TGCGCCAGCAGCTTTGTGATGGGAGGGGCCGCTTTCTTT
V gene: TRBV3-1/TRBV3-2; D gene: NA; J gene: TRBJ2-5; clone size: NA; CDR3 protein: CASSQDVSGARQETQYF; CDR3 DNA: TGTGCCAGCAGCCAAGATGTGTCAGGGGCAAGGCAAGAGACCCAGTACTTC
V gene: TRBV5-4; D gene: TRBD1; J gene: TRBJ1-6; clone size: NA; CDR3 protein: CASSPGTGVNSPLHF; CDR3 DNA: TGTGCCAGCAGCCCCGGGACAGGGGTTAATTCACCCCTCCACTTT
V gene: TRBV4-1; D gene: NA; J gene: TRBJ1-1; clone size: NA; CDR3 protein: CASSQEYQDIDTEAFF; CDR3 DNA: TGCGCCAGCAGCCAAGAATATCAGGACATAGACACTGAAGCTTTCTTT
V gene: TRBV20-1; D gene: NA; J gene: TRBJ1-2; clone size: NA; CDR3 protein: CSARVTGGYTF; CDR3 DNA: TGCAGTGCTAGAGTTACGGGAGGCTACACCTTC
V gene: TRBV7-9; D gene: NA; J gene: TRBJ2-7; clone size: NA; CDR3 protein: CASSSAGWSYEQYF; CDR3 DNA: TGTGCCAGCTCCTCGGCAGGGTGGTCCTACGAGCAGTACTTC
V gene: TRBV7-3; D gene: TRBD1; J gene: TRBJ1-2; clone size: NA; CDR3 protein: CASSQGQGYGYTF; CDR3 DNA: TGTGCCAGCAGCCAGGGACAGGGCTATGGCTACACCTTC
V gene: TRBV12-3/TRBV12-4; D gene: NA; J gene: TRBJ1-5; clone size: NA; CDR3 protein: CASSSGIQPQHF; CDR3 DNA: TGTGCCAGCAGTTCCGGGATACAGCCCCAGCATTTT
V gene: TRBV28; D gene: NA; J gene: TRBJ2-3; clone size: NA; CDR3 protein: CASRRLPPTDTQYF; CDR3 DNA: TGTGCCAGCAGGCGGCTTCCGCCCACAGATACGCAGTATTTT
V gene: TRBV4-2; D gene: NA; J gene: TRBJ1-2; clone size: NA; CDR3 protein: CASSQEYGENYGYTF; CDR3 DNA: TGTGCCAGCAGCCAAGAATACGGGGAGAACTATGGCTACACCTTC
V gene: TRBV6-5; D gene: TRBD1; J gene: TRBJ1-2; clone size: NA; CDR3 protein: CASSYSRRGLNYGYTF; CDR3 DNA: TGTGCCAGCAGTTACTCGAGGAGGGGGCTGAACTATGGCTACACCTTC
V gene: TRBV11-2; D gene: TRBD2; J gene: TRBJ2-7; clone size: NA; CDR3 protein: CASSYGLAGPASNEQYF; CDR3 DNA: TGTGCCAGCAGTTACGGACTAGCGGGGCCTGCGAGCAACGAGCAGTACTTC
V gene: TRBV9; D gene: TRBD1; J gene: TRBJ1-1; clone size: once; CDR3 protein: CASSSQGDTEAFF; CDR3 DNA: TGTGCCAGCAGTTCACAGGGGGACACTGAAGCTTTCTTT
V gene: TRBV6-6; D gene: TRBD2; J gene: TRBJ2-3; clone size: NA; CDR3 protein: CASSSGGQADTQYF; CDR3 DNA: TGTGCCAGCAGTTCGGGGGGGCAGGCAGATACGCAGTATTTT